This entry is about one T cell receptor (beta chain). The entry originates in a study of T cell clonotyping in hematopoietic cell transplantation. V was cut by 6 bases and J by 0 bases, with 12 bases left in between. The length of the CDR3 is 15 residues. Germline values: CDR1 MDHEN, CDR2 SYDVKM. Repertoires were generated with immunoSEQ multiplex PCR, while TCRdb's copy carries only in-frame clones and drops some. The table shows about 5,900 clones, with roughly 88% occurring only once. The sequence was obtained from a female patient aged 50-60 years who had an allogeneic stem cell transplant from a related donor, so the T cells may come from the graft donor. Some clones in this sample may be carry-over from other donors' samples. The rearrangement joins TRBV28 to TRBJ1-5; D may be TRBD1 (5 bases). The specimen was peripheral blood mononuclear cells, collected 100 days after allogeneic stem cell transplant. This CDR3 is CASSPLGTSNQPQHF. CDR3 nucleotides: TGTGCCAGCAGCCCACTCGGGACTAGCAATCAGCCCCAGCATTTT.